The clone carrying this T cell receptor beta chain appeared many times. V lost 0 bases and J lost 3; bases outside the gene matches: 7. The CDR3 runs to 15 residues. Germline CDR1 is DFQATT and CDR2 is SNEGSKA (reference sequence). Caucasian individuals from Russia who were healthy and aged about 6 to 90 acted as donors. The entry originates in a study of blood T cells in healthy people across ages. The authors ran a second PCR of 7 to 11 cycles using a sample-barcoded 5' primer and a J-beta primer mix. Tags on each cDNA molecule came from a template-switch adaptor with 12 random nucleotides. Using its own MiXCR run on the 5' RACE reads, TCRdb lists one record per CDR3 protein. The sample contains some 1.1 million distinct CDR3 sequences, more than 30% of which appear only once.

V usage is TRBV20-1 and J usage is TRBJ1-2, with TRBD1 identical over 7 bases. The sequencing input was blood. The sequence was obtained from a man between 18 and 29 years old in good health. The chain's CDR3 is CSARDPAGGDYGYTF. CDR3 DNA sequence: TGCAGTGCTAGAGATCCGGCAGGGGGTGACTATGGCTACACCTTC.